The source of this T cell receptor (beta chain) is a study of OX40 agonist ivuxolimab in advanced cancers. Sequencing was performed with immunoSEQ multiplex PCR; in TCRdb, only in-frame clones are kept and a portion is missing. The sample contains tens of thousands of clones, 70% to 90% of which appear only once. Trimming took 5 bases from V and 4 from J; bases not matched to a gene: 7. Germline CDR1 PRHDT, CDR2 FYEKMQ (reference sequence). This CDR3 is 14 amino acids long. As to this clone: What it binds is not known.

Findings of the study overall: Clones of CD4+ and CD8+ blood T cells grew by week 6 at doses of 0.1 to 3.0 mg/kg.

The genes are TRBV13 and TRBJ1-1, with TRBD1 matching 7 bases. This specimen was CD4+ or CD8+ T cells sorted from blood, taken in a trial of the OX40 agonist ivuxolimab. The sequence was obtained from an adult with an advanced solid tumor such as melanoma, head and neck, liver or kidney cancer. The CDR3 DNA reads TGTGCCAGCAGCGTCCGGACAGGTAGCACTGAAGCTTTCTTT. Translation: CASSVRTGSTEAFF. The whole variable domain, filled in from reference TRBV13 and TRBJ1-1, reads AAGVIQSPRHLIKEKRETATLKCYPIPRHDTVYWYQQGPGQDPQFLISFYEKMQSDKGSIPDRFSAQQFSDYHSELNMSSLELGDSALYFCASSVRTGSTEAFFGQGTRLTVV.